The rows below give T cell receptor beta chains drawn from one sample of a study of radiotherapy plus CTLA-4 blockade in lung cancer. Clones were read by immunoSEQ multiplex PCR, and TCRdb kept only the in-frame ones, dropping some. The data hold about 51,000 clones, with about 76% observed a single time. The specimen was peripheral blood, collected from a patient treated with radiotherapy plus ipilimumab. Every receptor here comes from a human donor with non-small cell lung cancer whose response to radiotherapy plus ipilimumab could not be evaluated. The CDR3 runs from the conserved cysteine through the conserved F or W.

j_gene	v_gene	CDR3aa
TRBJ2-5	TRBV19	CASSREQGLAGLETQYF
TRBJ2-3	TRBV7-9	CASSLTGENTQYF
TRBJ2-1	TRBV5-4	CASSPDAGEQLF
TRBJ1-3	TRBV10-2	CASSSDRQNTIYF
TRBJ1-2	TRBV18	CASSPGQEGWTNYGYTF
TRBJ2-7	TRBV27	CASSLLLDRVYEQYF
TRBJ2-7	TRBV5-1	CASSEGPSSYEQYF
TRBJ2-1	TRBV11-2	CASSLNRGNEQFF
TRBJ2-7	TRBV6-5	CASSFRGGEQYF
TRBJ1-2	TRBV5-1	CASSLEVGALGGYTF
TRBJ2-1	TRBV7-3	CASSLLAGSDEQFF
TRBJ2-5	TRBV5-4	CASSLGAGAAETQYF
TRBJ2-7	TRBV6-5	CASSYTASGSHEQYF
TRBJ2-7	TRBV7-8	CASSLTEYEQYF
TRBJ2-1	TRBV28	CASSLTSTSEQFF
TRBJ1-1	TRBV5-1	CASSTLTGTGGAFF
TRBJ1-1	TRBV5-1	CASSVGQQNTEAFF
TRBJ2-7	TRBV19	CASSEFSGTGSYEQYF
TRBJ2-7	TRBV9	CASSVALGGGPYEQYF
TRBJ1-1	TRBV7-2	CASSSIRGQEAFF
TRBJ2-7	TRBV2	CASSRGQGRGGRREQYF
TRBJ1-5	TRBV2	CASTAGTGGQPQHF
TRBJ1-3	TRBV6-6	CASNISGRTGNTIYF
NA	TRBV27	CASIPHLQFYEQYF
TRBJ1-2	TRBV28	CASSFSYRGRFYGYTF
TRBJ2-3	TRBV5-1	CASSSGLAGDSDTQYF
TRBJ1-1	TRBV14	CASSQGQGANEAFF
TRBJ1-3	TRBV30	CAWSVGGGSHTIYF
TRBJ1-2	TRBV28	CASSLAGHYGYTF
TRBJ2-5	TRBV7-6	CASSSLLTETQYF
NA	TRBV2	CASSDRTSVINEQYF
TRBJ1-2	TRBV30	CAWSKNRGGIYGYTF
TRBJ2-1	TRBV27	CASSSNRGRDNEQFF
TRBJ1-1	TRBV14	CASSRGVNTEAFF
TRBJ2-2	TRBV4-1	CASSQVGGLTGELFF